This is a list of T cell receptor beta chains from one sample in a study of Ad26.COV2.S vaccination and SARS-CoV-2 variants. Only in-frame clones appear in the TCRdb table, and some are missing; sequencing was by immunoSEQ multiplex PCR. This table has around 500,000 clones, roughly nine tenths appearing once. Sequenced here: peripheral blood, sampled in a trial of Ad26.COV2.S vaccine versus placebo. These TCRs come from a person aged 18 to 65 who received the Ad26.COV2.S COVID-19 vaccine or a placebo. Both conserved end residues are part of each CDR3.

cdr3_aa: CASSRSPDRGYEQYF
j_call: TRBJ2-7
v_call: TRBV18

cdr3_aa: CASSERDLNLNEQFF
j_call: TRBJ2-1
v_call: TRBV2

cdr3_aa: CASRAAFGFTDTQYF
j_call: TRBJ2-3
v_call: TRBV6-5

cdr3_aa: CASSFGRARSYEQYF
j_call: TRBJ2-7
v_call: TRBV11-1

cdr3_aa: CASSLSTSGPYEQYF
j_call: TRBJ2-7
v_call: TRBV7-2

cdr3_aa: CASSEKPDRDSRGYTF
j_call: TRBJ1-2
v_call: TRBV6-1

cdr3_aa: CAIRRQDGSPLHF
j_call: TRBJ1-6
v_call: TRBV10-3

cdr3_aa: CASSHGTSGAQETQYF
j_call: TRBJ2-5
v_call: TRBV5-1

cdr3_aa: CASSVGSRAGNTIYF
j_call: TRBJ1-3
v_call: TRBV9

cdr3_aa: CASDGTEHTGELFF
j_call: TRBJ2-2
v_call: TRBV6-5

cdr3_aa: CASSPPPDGKETQYF
j_call: TRBJ2-5
v_call: TRBV7-9

cdr3_aa: CASSLLPSGGQETQYF
j_call: TRBJ2-5
v_call: TRBV5-5

cdr3_aa: CASSWGQGYTEAFF
j_call: TRBJ1-1
v_call: TRBV5-4

cdr3_aa: CASSADYANQETQYF
j_call: TRBJ2-5
v_call: TRBV7-9

cdr3_aa: CASSPRRSGNTEAFF
j_call: TRBJ1-1
v_call: TRBV18

cdr3_aa: CASIPGTSSNEQFF
j_call: TRBJ2-1
v_call: TRBV5-1

cdr3_aa: CASSPGGPTNEKLFF
j_call: TRBJ1-4
v_call: TRBV5-4

cdr3_aa: CASSAGIGTEAFF
j_call: TRBJ1-1
v_call: TRBV11-3

cdr3_aa: CASSPRGEISQETQYF
j_call: TRBJ2-5
v_call: TRBV7-9

cdr3_aa: CASSQRWTNEKLFF
j_call: TRBJ1-4
v_call: TRBV19